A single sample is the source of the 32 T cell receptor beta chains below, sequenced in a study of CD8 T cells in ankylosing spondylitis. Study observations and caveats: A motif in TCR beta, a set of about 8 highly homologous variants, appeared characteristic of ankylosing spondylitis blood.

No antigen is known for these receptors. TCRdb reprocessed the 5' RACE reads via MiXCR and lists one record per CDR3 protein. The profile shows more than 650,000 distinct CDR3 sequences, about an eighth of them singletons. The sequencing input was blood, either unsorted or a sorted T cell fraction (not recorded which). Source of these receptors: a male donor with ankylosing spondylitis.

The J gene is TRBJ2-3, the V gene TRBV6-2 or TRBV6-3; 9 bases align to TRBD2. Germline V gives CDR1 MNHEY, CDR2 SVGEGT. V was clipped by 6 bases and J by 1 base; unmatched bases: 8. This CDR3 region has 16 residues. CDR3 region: CASRRSGSAGTDTQYF. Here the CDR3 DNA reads TGTGCCAGCAGACGTAGCGGGAGCGCTGGCACAGATACGCAGTATTTT.

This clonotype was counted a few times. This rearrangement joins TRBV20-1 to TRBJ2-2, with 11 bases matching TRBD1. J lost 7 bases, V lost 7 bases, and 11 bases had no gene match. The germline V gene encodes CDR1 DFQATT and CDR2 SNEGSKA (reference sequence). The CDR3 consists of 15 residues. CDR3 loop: CSVRGQGARDGELFF. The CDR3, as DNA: TGCAGTGTTCGTGGACAGGGGGCGCGGGACGGGGAGCTGTTTTTT.

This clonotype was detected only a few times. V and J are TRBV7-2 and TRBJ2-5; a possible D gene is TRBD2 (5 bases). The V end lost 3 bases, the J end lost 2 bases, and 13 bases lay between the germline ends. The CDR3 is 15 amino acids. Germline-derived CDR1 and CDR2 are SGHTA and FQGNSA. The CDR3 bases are TGTGCCAGCAGCTTCTTTCGGGGTCGGCAAGAGACCCAGTACTTC. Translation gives CASSFFRGRQETQYF.

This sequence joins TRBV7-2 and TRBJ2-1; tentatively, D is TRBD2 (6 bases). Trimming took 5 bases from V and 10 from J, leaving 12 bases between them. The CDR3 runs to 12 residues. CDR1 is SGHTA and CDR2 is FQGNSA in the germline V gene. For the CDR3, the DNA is TGTGCCAGCAGCCGGGCGGCGGGAGAGCAGTTCTTC. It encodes CASSRAAGEQFF. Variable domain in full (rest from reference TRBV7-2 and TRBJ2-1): GAGVSQSPSNKVTEKGKDVELRCDPISGHTALYWYRQSLGQGLEFLIYFQGNSAPDKSGLPSDRFSAERTGGSVSTLTIQRTQQEDSAVYLCASSRAAGEQFFGPGTRLTVL.

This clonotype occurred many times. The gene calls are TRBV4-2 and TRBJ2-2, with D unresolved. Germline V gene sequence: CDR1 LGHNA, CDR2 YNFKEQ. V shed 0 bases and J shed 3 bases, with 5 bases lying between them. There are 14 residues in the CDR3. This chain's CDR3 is CASSQEGYTGELFF. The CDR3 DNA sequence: TGTGCCAGCAGCCAAGAAGGGTACACCGGGGAGCTGTTTTTT.

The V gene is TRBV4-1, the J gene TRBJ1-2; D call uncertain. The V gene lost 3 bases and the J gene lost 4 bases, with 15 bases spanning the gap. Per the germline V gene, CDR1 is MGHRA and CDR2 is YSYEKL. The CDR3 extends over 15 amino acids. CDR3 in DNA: TGCGCCAGCAGCCACCACGGGAGGGAAGCCTATGGCTACACCTTC. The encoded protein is CASSHHGREAYGYTF.

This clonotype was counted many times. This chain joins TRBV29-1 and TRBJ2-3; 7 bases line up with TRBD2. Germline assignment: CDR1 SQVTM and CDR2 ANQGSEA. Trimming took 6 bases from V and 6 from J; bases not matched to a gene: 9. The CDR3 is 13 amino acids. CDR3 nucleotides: TGCAGCGTCCACCGGACTAGTCTGGATACGCAGTATTTT. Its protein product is CSVHRTSLDTQYF.

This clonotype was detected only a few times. The CDR3 nucleotides are TGTGCCAGCAACCCCAGGAGGGGTGGGGACTCCAAGGAGACCCAGTACTTC. Protein product: CASNPRRGGDSKETQYF. V is TRBV6-2 or TRBV6-3 and J is TRBJ2-5; a weak D match, TRBD2 (6 bases). Trimming removed 7 bases at V and 5 bases at J, with 26 bases between. Germline V CDR1 and CDR2: MNHEY, SVGEGT. The CDR3 length is 17 residues.

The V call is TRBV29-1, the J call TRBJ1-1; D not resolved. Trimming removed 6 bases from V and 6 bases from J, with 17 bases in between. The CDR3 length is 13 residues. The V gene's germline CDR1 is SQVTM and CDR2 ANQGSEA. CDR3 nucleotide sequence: TGCAGCGTCTACGAAGGGTTCACCCCTGAAGCTTTCTTT. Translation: CSVYEGFTPEAFF.

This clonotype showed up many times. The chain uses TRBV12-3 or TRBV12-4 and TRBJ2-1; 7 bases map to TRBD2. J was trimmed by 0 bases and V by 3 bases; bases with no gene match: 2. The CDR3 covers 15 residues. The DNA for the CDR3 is TGTGCCAGCAGTTTCAGGACTAGCTCCTACAATGAGCAGTTCTTC. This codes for CASSFRTSSYNEQFF.

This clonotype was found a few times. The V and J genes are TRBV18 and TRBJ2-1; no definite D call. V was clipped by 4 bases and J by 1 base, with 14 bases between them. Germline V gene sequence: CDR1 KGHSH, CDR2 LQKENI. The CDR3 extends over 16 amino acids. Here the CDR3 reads CASSLRSARSYNEQFF. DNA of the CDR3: TGTGCCAGCTCACTTAGGAGTGCCAGGTCCTACAATGAGCAGTTCTTC.

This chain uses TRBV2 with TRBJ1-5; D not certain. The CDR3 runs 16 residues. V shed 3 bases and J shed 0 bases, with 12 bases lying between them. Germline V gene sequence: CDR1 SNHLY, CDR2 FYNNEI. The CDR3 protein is CASSDKKVYSNQPQHF. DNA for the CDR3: TGTGCCAGCAGTGATAAGAAAGTGTATAGCAATCAGCCCCAGCATTTT.

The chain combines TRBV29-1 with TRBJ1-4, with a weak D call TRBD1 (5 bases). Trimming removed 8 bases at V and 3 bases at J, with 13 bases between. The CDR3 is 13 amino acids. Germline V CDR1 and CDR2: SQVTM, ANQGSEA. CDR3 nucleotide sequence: TGCAGCTCATGGGGGGGGGCTAATGAAAAACTGTTTTTT. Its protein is CSSWGGANEKLFF.

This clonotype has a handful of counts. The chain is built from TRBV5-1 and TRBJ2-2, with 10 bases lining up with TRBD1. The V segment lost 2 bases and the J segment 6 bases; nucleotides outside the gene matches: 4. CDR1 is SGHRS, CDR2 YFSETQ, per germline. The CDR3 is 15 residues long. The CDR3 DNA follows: TGCGCCAGCAGCTTCAGACAGGGGGCATCCGGGGAGCTGTTTTTT. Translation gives CASSFRQGASGELFF.

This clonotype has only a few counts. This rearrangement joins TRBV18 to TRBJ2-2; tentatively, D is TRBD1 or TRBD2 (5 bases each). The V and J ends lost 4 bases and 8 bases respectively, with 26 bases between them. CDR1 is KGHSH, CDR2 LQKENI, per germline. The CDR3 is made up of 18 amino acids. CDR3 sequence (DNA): TGTGCCAGCTCACTCCCCGGTGGGGGATCCTTTTCGGCTGGGGAGCTGTTTTTT. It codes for CASSLPGGGSFSAGELFF.

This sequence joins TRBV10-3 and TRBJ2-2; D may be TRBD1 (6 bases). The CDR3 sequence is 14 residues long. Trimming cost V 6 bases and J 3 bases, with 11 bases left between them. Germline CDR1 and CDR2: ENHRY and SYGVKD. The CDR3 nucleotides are TGTGCCATCAGATCGACAGGTTACACCGGGGAGCTGTTTTTT. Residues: CAIRSTGYTGELFF.

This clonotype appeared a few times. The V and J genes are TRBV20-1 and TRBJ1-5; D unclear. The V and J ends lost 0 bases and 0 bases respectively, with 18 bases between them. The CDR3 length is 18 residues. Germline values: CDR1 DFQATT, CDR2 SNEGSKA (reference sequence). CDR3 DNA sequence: TGCAGTGCTAGAGATTTAGGCAGTCGGCTCCATAGCAATCAGCCCCAGCATTTT. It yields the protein CSARDLGSRLHSNQPQHF.

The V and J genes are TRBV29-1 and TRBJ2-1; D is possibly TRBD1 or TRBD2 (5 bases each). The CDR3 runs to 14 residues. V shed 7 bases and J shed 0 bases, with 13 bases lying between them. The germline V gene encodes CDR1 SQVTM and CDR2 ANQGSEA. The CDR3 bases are TGCAGCGCCCAACGGGACCGCTCCTACAATGAGCAGTTCTTC. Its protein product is CSAQRDRSYNEQFF.

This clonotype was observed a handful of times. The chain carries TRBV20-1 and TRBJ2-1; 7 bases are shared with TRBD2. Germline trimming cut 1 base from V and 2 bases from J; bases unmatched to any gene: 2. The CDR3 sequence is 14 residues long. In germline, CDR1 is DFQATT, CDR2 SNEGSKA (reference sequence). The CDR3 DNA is TGCAGTGCTAGAGTGGCGGGGGCCTACAATGAGCAGTTCTTC. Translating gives CSARVAGAYNEQFF.

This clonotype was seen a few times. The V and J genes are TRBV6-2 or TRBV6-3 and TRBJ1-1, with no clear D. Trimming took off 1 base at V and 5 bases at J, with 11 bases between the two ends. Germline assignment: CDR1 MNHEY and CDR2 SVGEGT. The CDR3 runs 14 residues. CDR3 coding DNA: TGTGCCAGCAGTTACTTGGGTTTGGGGACTGAAGCTTTCTTT. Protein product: CASSYLGLGTEAFF.

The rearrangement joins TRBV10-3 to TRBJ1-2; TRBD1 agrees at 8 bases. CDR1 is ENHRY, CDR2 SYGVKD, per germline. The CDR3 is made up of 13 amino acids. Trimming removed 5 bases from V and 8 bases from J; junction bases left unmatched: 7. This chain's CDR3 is CAISKGQDNGYTF. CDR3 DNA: TGTGCCATCAGTAAGGGACAGGATAACGGCTACACCTTC.

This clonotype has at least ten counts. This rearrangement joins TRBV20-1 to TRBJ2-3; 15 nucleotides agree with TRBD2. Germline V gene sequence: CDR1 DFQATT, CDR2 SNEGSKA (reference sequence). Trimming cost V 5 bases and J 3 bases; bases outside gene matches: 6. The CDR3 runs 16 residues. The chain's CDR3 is CSAPSGLAGGTDTQYF. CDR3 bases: TGCAGTGCTCCGTCCGGACTAGCGGGGGGGACAGATACGCAGTATTTT.

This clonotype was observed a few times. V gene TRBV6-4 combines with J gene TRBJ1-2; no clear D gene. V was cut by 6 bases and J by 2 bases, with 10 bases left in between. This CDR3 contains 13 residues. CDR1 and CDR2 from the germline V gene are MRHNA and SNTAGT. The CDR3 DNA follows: TGTGCCAGCAGGCCGAACAGAAACTATGGCTACACCTTC. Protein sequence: CASRPNRNYGYTF.

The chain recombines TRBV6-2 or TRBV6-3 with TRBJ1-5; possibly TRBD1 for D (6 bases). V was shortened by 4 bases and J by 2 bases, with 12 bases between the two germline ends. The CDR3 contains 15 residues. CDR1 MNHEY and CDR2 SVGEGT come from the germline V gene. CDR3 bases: TGTGCCAGCAGTTCCGGGGGCGAGGGCAATCAGCCCCAGCATTTT. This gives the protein CASSSGGEGNQPQHF.

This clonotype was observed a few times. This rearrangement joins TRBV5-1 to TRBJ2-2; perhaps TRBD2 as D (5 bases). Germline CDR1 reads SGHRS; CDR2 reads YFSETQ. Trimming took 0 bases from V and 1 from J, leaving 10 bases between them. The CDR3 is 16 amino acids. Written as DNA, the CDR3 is TGCGCCAGCAGCTTGGTGCACAGCGGGAACACCGGGGAGCTGTTTTTT. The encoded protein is CASSLVHSGNTGELFF.

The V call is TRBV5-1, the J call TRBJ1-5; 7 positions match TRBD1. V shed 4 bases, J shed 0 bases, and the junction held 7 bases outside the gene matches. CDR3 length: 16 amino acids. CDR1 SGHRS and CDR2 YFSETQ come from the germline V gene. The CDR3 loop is CASSLTTGTSNQPQHF. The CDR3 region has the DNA TGCGCCAGCAGCCTAACGACAGGGACTAGCAATCAGCCCCAGCATTTT.

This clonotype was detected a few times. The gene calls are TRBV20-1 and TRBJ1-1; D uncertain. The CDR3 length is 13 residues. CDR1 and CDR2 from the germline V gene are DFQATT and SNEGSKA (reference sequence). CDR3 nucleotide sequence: TGCACCACGAAGGGTCAGCCGAACACTGAAGCTTTCTTT. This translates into CTTKGQPNTEAFF.

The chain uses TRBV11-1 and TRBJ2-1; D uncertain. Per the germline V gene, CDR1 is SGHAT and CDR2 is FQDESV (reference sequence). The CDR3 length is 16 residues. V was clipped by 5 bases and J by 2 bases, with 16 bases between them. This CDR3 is CASSPRATYAYNEQFF. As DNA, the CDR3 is TGTGCCAGCAGCCCCCGGGCTACTTACGCCTACAATGAGCAGTTCTTC. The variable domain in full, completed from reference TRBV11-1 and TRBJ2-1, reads EAEVAQSPRYKITEKSQAVAFWCDPISGHATLYWYRQILGQGPELLVQFQDESVVDDSQLPKDRFSAERLKGVDSTLKIQPAELGDSAMYLCASSPRATYAYNEQFFGPGTRLTVL.

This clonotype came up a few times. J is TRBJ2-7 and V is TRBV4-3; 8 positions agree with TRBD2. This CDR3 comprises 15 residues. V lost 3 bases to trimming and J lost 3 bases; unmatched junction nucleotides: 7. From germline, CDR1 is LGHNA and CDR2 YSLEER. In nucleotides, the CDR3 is TGCGCCAGCAGCCAGGAAGCGGGAGTTGTCTACGAGCAGTACTTC. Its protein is CASSQEAGVVYEQYF.

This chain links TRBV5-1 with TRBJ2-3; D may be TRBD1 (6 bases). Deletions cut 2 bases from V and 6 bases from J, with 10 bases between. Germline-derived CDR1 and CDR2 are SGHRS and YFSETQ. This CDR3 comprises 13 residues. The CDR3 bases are TGCGCCAGCAGCTTTAACAGGGAGGATACGCAGTATTTT. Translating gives CASSFNREDTQYF.

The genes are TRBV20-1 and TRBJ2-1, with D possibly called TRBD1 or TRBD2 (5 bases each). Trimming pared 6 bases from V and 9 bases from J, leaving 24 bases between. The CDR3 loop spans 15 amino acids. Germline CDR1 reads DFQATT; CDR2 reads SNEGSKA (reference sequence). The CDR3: CSAGEGVLDTFEQFF. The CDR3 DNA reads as TGCAGTGCCGGTGAAGGGGTACTAGATACATTTGAGCAGTTCTTC.

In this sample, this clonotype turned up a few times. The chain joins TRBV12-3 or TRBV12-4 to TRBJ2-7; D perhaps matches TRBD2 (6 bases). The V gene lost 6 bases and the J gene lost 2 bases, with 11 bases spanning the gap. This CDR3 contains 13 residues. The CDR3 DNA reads TGTGCCAGCAGGGACGGACTAACCTACGAGCAGTACTTC. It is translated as CASRDGLTYEQYF.